These 14 T cell receptor beta chains were all obtained from the same sample, sequenced in a study of CD8+CD57+ T cells in acquired aplastic anemia. Profiling that covered TCR beta VDJ and CDR3 relied on genomic DNA as its template. In TCRdb, the reads were re-called with MiXCR into one record per CDR3 protein. This sample carries about 130,000 distinct CDR3 sequences, roughly 40% of them seen once, and the ten largest clones take almost 8.5%. Material: sorted CD4+, CD8+, or CD8+CD57+ T cells (not recorded which) from PBMCs. These TCRs come from a human donor in good health, serving as a control.

There are many counts of this clonotype. The chain combines TRBV19 with TRBJ1-6, with D hard to call. Trimming left V 6 bases short and J 5 bases short, with 14 bases between. CDR3 size: 15 residues. Germline V gene sequence: CDR1 LNHDA, CDR2 SQIVND (reference sequence). Here the CDR3 DNA reads TGTGCCAGTAGCCAATTGGATAGAGATAATTCACCCCTCCACTTT. Its protein product is CASSQLDRDNSPLHF.

This clonotype was seen at least ten times. CDR3 region: CAISEDELRGYTF. The CDR3 DNA reads TGTGCCATCAGTGAGGACGAACTAAGGGGCTACACCTTC. The chain combines TRBV10-3 with TRBJ1-2, with no clear D. V lost 2 bases to trimming and J lost 8 bases, with 12 bases between them. Germline V gene data show CDR1 as ENHRY and CDR2 as SYGVKD. The CDR3 loop spans 13 amino acids.

The gene calls are TRBV10-3 and TRBJ2-7, with D hard to call. V lost 10 bases, J lost 0 bases, and 16 bases lay in between. Looked up from germline, CDR1 is ENHRY and CDR2 is SYGVKD. The CDR3 is made up of 14 amino acids. CDR3 bases: TGTGCCAGCAGAGAGACAACTTTCTCCTACGAGCAGTACTTC. Residues: CASRETTFSYEQYF.

A note on this clonotype: This may stem from a read error, because a much larger clone lies one nucleotide away. This chain joins TRBV18 and TRBJ2-7; TRBD2 aligns across 8 bases. The germline gives CDR1 KGHSH, CDR2 LQKENI. CDR3 length: 15 amino acids. CDR3 loop: CASSPLTSGSYERYF. CDR3 bases: TGTGCCAGCTCACCACTAACTAGCGGATCCTACGAGCGGTACTTC. Supplemented by reference TRBV18 and TRBJ2-7, the full variable domain reads NAGVMQNPRHLVRRRGQEARLRCSPMKGHSHVYWYRQLPEEGLKFMVYLQKENIIDESGMPKERFSAEFPKEGPSILRIQQVVRGDSAAYFCASSPLTSGSYERYFGPGTRLTVT.

This clonotype was recorded many times. The chain combines TRBV20-1 with TRBJ2-1; 7 bases are shared with TRBD2. Trimming removed 6 bases from V and 6 bases from J; junction bases left unmatched: 14. Germline CDR1 DFQATT, CDR2 SNEGSKA (reference sequence). This CDR3 has 15 residues. CDR3 bases: TGCAGTGCGGCCCCTTTGGCGGGAGCCGTCAATGAGCAGTTCTTC. As protein: CSAAPLAGAVNEQFF.

This clonotype appeared many times. V usage is TRBV12-3 or TRBV12-4 and J usage is TRBJ2-1, with D possibly TRBD2 on 6 matching bases. V lost 6 bases to trimming and J lost 0 bases, with 6 bases between them. There are 13 residues in the CDR3. CDR3 in amino acids: CASRRDSYNEQFF. In nucleotides, the CDR3 is TGTGCCAGCAGGCGGGACTCCTACAATGAGCAGTTCTTC.

Regarding this clonotype: This may be a read error: a much more frequent sequence differs by one nucleotide. This chain joins TRBV6-1 and TRBJ2-3; D ambiguous. The CDR3 loop spans 14 amino acids. Germline CDR1 and CDR2: MNHNS and SASEGT. CDR3 DNA sequence: TGTGACAGCAGCTCTGCAACCCACACAGATACGCAGTATTTT. It is translated as CDSSSATHTDTQYF.

This clonotype was counted at least ten times. The chain recombines TRBV20-1 with TRBJ1-5; D is ambiguous. Trimming left V 1 base short and J 2 bases short, with 15 bases between. The CDR3 spans 16 residues. The germline CDR1 and CDR2 sequences are DFQATT and SNEGSKA (reference sequence). The CDR3 DNA sequence: TGCAGTGCTAGAGCCCCATTGAGGGAAGGCAATCAGCCCCAGCATTTT. Translation: CSARAPLREGNQPQHF.

This chain uses TRBV2 with TRBJ1-6, with unresolved D. V was shortened by 8 bases and J by 7 bases, with 6 bases between the two germline ends. Looked up from germline, CDR1 is SNHLY and CDR2 is FYNNEI. The CDR3 consists of 11 residues. The CDR3 loop is CASSQNSPLHF. The CDR3 DNA is TGTGCCAGCTCACAAAATTCACCCCTCCACTTT.

The chain uses TRBV19 and TRBJ2-3; 7 bases map to TRBD2. With V trimmed by 8 bases and J by 6 bases, 5 bases remained unmatched. The germline CDR1 and CDR2 sequences are LNHDA and SQIVND (reference sequence). The CDR3 spans 12 residues. CDR3 residues: CASGMGGDTQYF. DNA of the CDR3: TGTGCCAGTGGGATGGGGGGGGATACGCAGTATTTT.

This clonotype was counted many times. The V gene is TRBV27, the J gene TRBJ1-2; weak D call: TRBD1 (5 bases). There are 13 residues in the CDR3. The V gene lost 5 bases and the J gene lost 8 bases, with 15 bases spanning the gap. CDR1 is MNHEY and CDR2 is SMNVEV in the germline V gene (reference sequence). The CDR3 DNA is TGTGCCAGCAGTACCGTGGGGGGGGGAGGCTACACCTTC. This translates into CASSTVGGGGYTF.

This clonotype was detected ten times or more. The rearrangement joins TRBV6-2 or TRBV6-3 to TRBJ2-7; D unresolved. CDR1 is MNHEY, CDR2 SVGEGT, per germline. This CDR3 has 13 residues. Between the trimmed V and J ends, which lost 7 bases and 3 bases, there was a span of 13 bases. The CDR3 here is CASIGHRGYEQYF. CDR3 DNA sequence: TGTGCCAGCATTGGGCACAGAGGCTACGAGCAGTACTTC.

The V and J genes are TRBV28 and TRBJ2-2; 9 nucleotides align to TRBD2. This CDR3 is 15 amino acids long. V shed 5 bases, J shed 3 bases, and the junction held 4 bases outside the gene matches. Germline CDR1 and CDR2: MDHEN and SYDVKM. The DNA for the CDR3 is TGTGCCAGCAGTCCGCGGGGGGGGCACACCGGGGAGCTGTTTTTT. Translation gives CASSPRGGHTGELFF.

This rearrangement joins TRBV11-3 to TRBJ2-1; unclear D gene. Trimming removed 2 bases from V and 7 bases from J, with 9 bases in between. CDR1 and CDR2 (germline): SGHNT, YENEEA. This CDR3 region has 13 residues. CDR3 protein: CASSLIVGNEQFF. CDR3 nucleotides: TGTGCCAGCAGCTTAATAGTAGGGAATGAGCAGTTCTTC.